Described below is a single T cell receptor beta chain sequence and its context. What it binds is unknown. The data were obtained in a study of T cell responses to AZD1222 COVID-19 vaccine. Study observations and caveats: Seropositive at baseline were only a handful of AZD1222 recipients. As reported, nearly half of all spike-specific TCRs target variant regions that are unmutated. Increased Spike-specific TCR breadth and depth were observed after two AZD1222 doses.

Data came from immunoSEQ multiplex PCR; TCRdb stores just in-frame clones and leaves some out. The sample has under 200,000 clones, 85% to 90% seen once. The analysis combined second doses at about 4 or about 12 weeks. This CDR3 is built from 11 residues. V shed 4 bases and J shed 7 bases, with 8 bases lying between them. In germline, CDR1 is MNHEY, CDR2 SVGAGI. V is TRBV6-5 and J is TRBJ2-7, with no clear D. The sample in question was peripheral blood, obtained 28 days after the second AZD1222 dose. This sequence was found in an adult who received the AZD1222 COVID-19 vaccine. CDR3 DNA: TGTGCCAGCAGTTTAGGTGATGAGCAGTACTTC. Translating it yields CASSLGDEQYF.